This TCR beta chain was profiled in a study of blood T cell repertoires in COVID-19. Study summary: Both acute and convalescent COVID-19 samples were obtained from the United States, Italy and Spain. In each case, the material was cDNA or gDNA derived from T cells, B-cell-depleted T cells, or PBMCs.

Germline V gene sequence: CDR1 MNHEY, CDR2 SVGAGI. V trimming: 6 bases; J trimming: 8 bases; junction bases outside the gene matches: 11. This CDR3 comprises 14 residues. Using immunoSEQ multiplex PCR, the repertoire was profiled, and TCRdb retains in-frame clones only, with some absent. This table holds tens of thousands of clones, roughly nine tenths found once. The chain is built from TRBV6-5 and TRBJ1-2; TRBD1 matches 8 bases. The clonotype comes from a woman of 80 years or more with active or convalescent COVID-19. Sequencing was performed on peripheral blood. CDR3 DNA sequence: TGTGCCAGCAGCCCAACGGGACAGGCCGCGGGCTACACCTTC. Translated: CASSPTGQAAGYTF.